The 31 T cell receptor beta chains listed next were all sequenced from one sample in a study (dated by TCRdb to the mid-2010s). Library prep was done by RT-PCR. The instrument given in TCRdb is Illumina MiSeq. Through fastp at Q25 and MiXCR, TCRdb rebuilt clones from the public reads, retaining in-frame beta chains. CDR3 protein sequences are deduplicated, and each keeps its most common genes and DNA. Recorded for this sample are about 680,000 distinct CDR3 sequences; 14% of them occurred a single time. The top ten constitute 3.6% of the sample. The sequencing input was memory CD4+ T cells from blood. These TCRs come from a female donor in good health, serving as a healthy control.

Details on this clonotype: A much larger clone is a single base away; this may be a read error. The chain links TRBV6-5 to TRBJ2-7, with D perhaps matching TRBD1 (7 bases). Germline V lookup: CDR1 MNHEY, CDR2 SVGAGI. V was pared by 10 bases and J by 2 bases, with 21 bases between. The CDR3 has 15 residues. CDR3 in amino acids: CATRRAGQRTYEQYF. The CDR3 nucleotides read TGTGCCACTCGCCGCGCGGGACAGCGAACCTACGAGCAGTACTTC.

This clonotype was seen ten or more times. The chain employs TRBV6-5 and TRBJ2-7, with unresolved D. The CDR3 consists of 14 residues. The V gene's germline CDR1 is MNHEY and CDR2 SVGAGI. Trimming pared 4 bases from V and 0 bases from J, leaving 10 bases between. The chain's CDR3 is CASSWSPGSYEQYF. The CDR3 DNA reads as TGTGCCAGCAGTTGGAGCCCAGGCTCCTACGAGCAGTACTTC.

The count of this clonotype is one. Given a much more abundant clone one base away, this may be a read error. This chain connects TRBV6-2 or TRBV6-3 to TRBJ2-7; TRBD1 aligns across 7 bases. V shed 7 bases and J 3 bases; nucleotides not matched to a gene: 3. Germline lookup yields CDR1 MNHEY and CDR2 SVGEGT. CDR3 length: 12 amino acids. In DNA form, the CDR3 reads TGTGCCAGCAAGGACAGGTACTACGAGCAGTACTTC. It encodes CASKDRYYEQYF.

This clonotype has just a few counts. The gene calls are TRBV27 and TRBJ2-7; TRBD1 aligns across 10 bases. The CDR3 is 16 amino acids. V shed 6 bases, J shed 2 bases, and the junction held 10 bases outside the gene matches. Germline V gene sequence: CDR1 MNHEY, CDR2 SMNVEV (reference sequence). This chain's CDR3 is CASRSLTGTGAYEQYF. The CDR3 bases are TGTGCCAGCAGATCACTCACCGGGACAGGGGCCTACGAGCAGTACTTC.

This clonotype showed up many times. The V and J genes are TRBV6-5 and TRBJ1-4; tentative D call: TRBD1 (6 bases). CDR1 is MNHEY and CDR2 is SVGAGI in the germline V gene. This CDR3 is 15 amino acids long. The germline V and J ends were trimmed by 8 bases and 0 bases, with 13 bases remaining between them. Here the CDR3 reads CASGRWTATNEKLFF. In nucleotides, the CDR3 is TGTGCCAGCGGCCGATGGACAGCAACTAATGAAAAACTGTTTTTT.

This clonotype was seen ten or more times. The chain recombines TRBV7-6 with TRBJ1-2; D perhaps matches TRBD1 (6 bases). The V gene's germline CDR1 is SGHVS and CDR2 FNYEAQ. This CDR3 is 15 amino acids long. Trimming removed 5 bases at V and 0 bases at J, with 13 bases between. The CDR3 sequence is CASSLQGSANYGYTF. The CDR3 coding sequence is TGTGCCAGCAGCCTCCAGGGGTCTGCTAACTATGGCTACACCTTC.

This clonotype was seen many times. The rearrangement uses TRBV29-1 and TRBJ2-1, with 12 bases fitting TRBD2. The CDR3 covers 17 residues. Germline V lookup: CDR1 SQVTM, CDR2 ANQGSEA. V dropped 2 bases and J dropped 6; count of bases not matched to a gene: 11. The CDR3 reads CSVEYWASGRAINEQFF. As DNA, the CDR3 is TGCAGCGTTGAATATTGGGCTAGCGGGAGGGCCATCAATGAGCAGTTCTTC.

The chain combines TRBV6-5 with TRBJ2-7, with TRBD1 identical over 8 bases. The CDR3 is 12 residues long. The germline V gene has CDR1 MNHEY and CDR2 SVGAGI. V gave up 3 bases and J gave up 13 bases; unmatched junction bases: 8. This CDR3 is CASSYSGTGLYF. CDR3 nucleotides: TGTGCCAGCAGTTATTCCGGGACAGGCCTCTACTTC.

This clonotype was seen only a few times. The chain links TRBV7-2 to TRBJ1-5, with D possibly being TRBD1 (5 bases). V gave up 5 bases and J gave up 5 bases, with 19 bases separating them. The CDR3 runs 16 residues. The V gene's germline CDR1 is SGHTA and CDR2 FQGNSA. The CDR3 DNA follows: TGTGCCAGCAGCCCCCGGGACCCAGGGACCCATCAGCCCCAGCATTTT. Its protein is CASSPRDPGTHQPQHF. Full variable domain (outside the CDR3, taken from reference TRBV7-2 and TRBJ1-5): GAGVSQSPSNKVTEKGKDVELRCDPISGHTALYWYRQSLGQGLEFLIYFQGNSAPDKSGLPSDRFSAERTGGSVSTLTIQRTQQEDSAVYLCASSPRDPGTHQPQHFGDGTRLSIL.

This clonotype has a handful of counts. The chain is built from TRBV27 and TRBJ1-3; 8 bases fit TRBD1. Germline-derived CDR1 and CDR2 are MNHEY and SMNVEV (reference sequence). There are 13 residues in the CDR3. V trimming: 8 bases; J trimming: 4 bases; junction bases outside the gene matches: 4. CDR3 DNA: TGTGCCAGCCGCGGGACAGGAGGAAACACCATATATTTT. Its translation: CASRGTGGNTIYF.

This clonotype was observed a handful of times. The rearrangement links TRBV5-1 to TRBJ2-6; D unresolved. The CDR3 has 16 amino acids. The V end was cut by 0 bases, the J end by 0 bases, with 7 bases between. Germline lookup yields CDR1 SGHRS and CDR2 YFSETQ. The CDR3 DNA sequence: TGCGCCAGCAGCTTGGGGGCGTACTCTGGGGCCAACGTCCTGACTTTC. Its protein is CASSLGAYSGANVLTF.

The chain joins TRBV7-2 to TRBJ1-3; D remains ambiguous. Germline lookup yields CDR1 SGHTA and CDR2 FQGNSA. The CDR3 length is 16 residues. V was trimmed by 3 bases and J by 2 bases, leaving 14 bases between them. CDR3: CASSFTHRRAGNTIYF. The CDR3 DNA follows: TGTGCCAGCAGCTTCACCCACAGAAGGGCTGGAAACACCATATATTTT. The full variable domain, rest sourced from reference TRBV7-2 and TRBJ1-3, is GAGVSQSPSNKVTEKGKDVELRCDPISGHTALYWYRQSLGQGLEFLIYFQGNSAPDKSGLPSDRFSAERTGGSVSTLTIQRTQQEDSAVYLCASSFTHRRAGNTIYFGEGSWLTVV.

This chain joins TRBV5-1 and TRBJ2-1; 7 nucleotides align to TRBD2. V shed 5 bases and J 0 bases; nucleotides not matched to a gene: 8. Per the germline V gene, CDR1 is SGHRS and CDR2 is YFSETQ. The CDR3 sequence is 16 residues long. The CDR3 here is CASRKPLADSYNEQFF. For the CDR3, the DNA is TGCGCCAGCAGAAAACCTCTAGCGGACTCCTACAATGAGCAGTTCTTC. The full variable domain, rest sourced from reference TRBV5-1 and TRBJ2-1, is KAGVTQTPRYLIKTRGQQVTLSCSPISGHRSVSWYQQTPGQGLQFLFEYFSETQRNKGNFPGRFSGRQFSNSRSEMNVSTLELGDSALYLCASRKPLADSYNEQFFGPGTRLTVL.

This clonotype was counted ten times or more. This sequence joins TRBV5-1 and TRBJ1-1, with a possible D match to TRBD1 (6 bases). V dropped 3 bases and J dropped 4 bases, with 10 bases sitting between them. Germline V CDR1 and CDR2: SGHRS, YFSETQ. This CDR3 spans 13 amino acids. The CDR3: CASSWRGTTEAFF. Here the CDR3 DNA reads TGCGCCAGCAGCTGGAGGGGGACCACTGAAGCTTTCTTT. Using reference TRBV5-1 and TRBJ1-1 for the parts outside the CDR3, the full variable domain is KAGVTQTPRYLIKTRGQQVTLSCSPISGHRSVSWYQQTPGQGLQFLFEYFSETQRNKGNFPGRFSGRQFSNSRSEMNVSTLELGDSALYLCASSWRGTTEAFFGQGTRLTVV.

This sequence joins TRBV7-9 and TRBJ2-7, with D uncertain. From germline, CDR1 is SEHNR and CDR2 FQNEAQ (reference sequence). The length of the CDR3 is 13 residues. The ends were cut back, 0 bases at V and 5 bases at J, with 8 bases in the middle. The CDR3 coding sequence is TGTGCCAGCAGCTTAGCGCCCCGTCACGAGCAGTACTTC. It specifies CASSLAPRHEQYF.

The chain links TRBV12-3 or TRBV12-4 to TRBJ2-2; D may be TRBD2 (5 bases). V gave up 5 bases and J gave up 1 base, with 11 bases separating them. The CDR3 totals 15 residues. The CDR3 protein is CASSIRRWNTGELFF. CDR3 sequence (DNA): TGTGCCAGCAGTATACGGAGGTGGAACACCGGGGAGCTGTTTTTT.

This clonotype turned up a few times. The chain joins TRBV4-3 to TRBJ1-6, with TRBD1 as a possible D gene (5 bases). The CDR3 is 14 residues long. Deletions cut 1 base from V and 4 bases from J, with 5 bases between. Germline V gene lookup returns CDR1 LGHNA and CDR2 YSLEER. The DNA of the CDR3 is TGCGCCAGCAGCCAAGGACAGTATAATTCACCCCTCCACTTT. Its protein is CASSQGQYNSPLHF.

As DNA, the CDR3 is TGTGCCAGCTCGTTTTACGGGGGAGTGCCCAATGAGCAGTTCTTC. As protein: CASSFYGGVPNEQFF. The chain recombines TRBV12-3 or TRBV12-4 with TRBJ2-1, with D tentatively TRBD2 (6 bases). V shed 8 bases and J shed 6 bases, with 20 bases lying between them. CDR3 length equals 15 residues.

The chain employs TRBV7-2 and TRBJ2-1; 10 bases agree with TRBD2. Trimming cost V 4 bases and J 6 bases; bases outside gene matches: 15. The CDR3 is 18 residues long. The germline V gene has CDR1 SGHTA and CDR2 FQGNSA. The CDR3 DNA is TGTGCCAGCAGCTCCTCTAGCCCTTCAAGCGGGAGGGCCAATGAGCAGTTCTTC. This sequence encodes CASSSSSPSSGRANEQFF.

The rearrangement links TRBV2 to TRBJ1-5; 7 nucleotides match TRBD1. This CDR3 is built from 15 residues. CDR1 is SNHLY and CDR2 is FYNNEI in the germline V gene. Trimming removed 5 bases from V and 2 bases from J; junction bases left unmatched: 6. CDR3 nucleotide sequence: TGTGCCAGCAGTTCACAGGGGTCGGGCAATCAGCCCCAGCATTTT. Translating gives CASSSQGSGNQPQHF.

This clonotype came up a few times. The rearrangement joins TRBV6-5 to TRBJ2-7, with D unclear. The CDR3 is made up of 14 amino acids. V lost 4 bases, J lost 4 bases, and 14 bases lay in between. Germline lookup yields CDR1 MNHEY and CDR2 SVGAGI. CDR3 DNA: TGTGCCAGCAGTTTCACACCCTTCGGGTACGAGCAGTACTTC. It yields the protein CASSFTPFGYEQYF.

The rearrangement joins TRBV7-2 to TRBJ2-5; D is unclear. The CDR3 contains 11 residues. The germline V gene encodes CDR1 SGHTA and CDR2 FQGNSA. The ends were cut back, 5 bases at V and 7 bases at J, with 8 bases in the middle. CDR3 DNA: TGTGCCAGCAGCCGAGATCGGACCCAGTACTTC. The encoded protein is CASSRDRTQYF.

This rearrangement joins TRBV29-1 to TRBJ2-5; D possibly corresponds to TRBD2 (6 bases). The CDR3 length is 13 residues. Germline V lookup: CDR1 SQVTM, CDR2 ANQGSEA. Trimming stripped 6 bases from V and 4 bases from J, with 15 bases between. The CDR3 nucleotides read TGCAGCGTCACAACTAGCTCAGGAGAGACCCAGTACTTC. The encoded protein is CSVTTSSGETQYF.

V gene TRBV7-2 combines with J gene TRBJ1-1; TRBD1 matches 7 bases. Germline trimming cut 4 bases from V and 3 bases from J; bases unmatched to any gene: 17. CDR3 size: 18 residues. Per germline, CDR1 SGHTA and CDR2 FQGNSA. CDR3 residues: CASSYRGDDRAKHTEAFF. For the CDR3, the DNA is TGTGCCAGCAGCTACCGAGGTGACGACAGGGCTAAGCACACTGAAGCTTTCTTT. The full variable domain, rest sourced from reference TRBV7-2 and TRBJ1-1, is GAGVSQSPSNKVTEKGKDVELRCDPISGHTALYWYRQSLGQGLEFLIYFQGNSAPDKSGLPSDRFSAERTGGSVSTLTIQRTQQEDSAVYLCASSYRGDDRAKHTEAFFGQGTRLTVV.

The chain couples TRBV7-2 to TRBJ1-5; no clear D gene. V lost 1 base and J lost 8, with 12 bases in between. The CDR3 is made up of 14 amino acids. Germline CDR1 is SGHTA and CDR2 is FQGNSA. The CDR3 here is CASSLGGGMEPQHF. CDR3 nucleotides: TGTGCCAGCAGCTTAGGGGGAGGGATGGAGCCCCAGCATTTT.

There are a few counts of this clonotype. The gene calls are TRBV7-3 and TRBJ2-3; TRBD2 matches 13 bases. Germline loops: CDR1 SGHTA, CDR2 FQGTGA. This CDR3 contains 17 residues. V was pared by 5 bases and J by 1 base, with 6 bases of the junction left unmatched. CDR3 nucleotides: TGTGCCAGCAGCCCCGGGACTAGCGGGACCGGCACAGATACGCAGTATTTT. It specifies CASSPGTSGTGTDTQYF.

This clonotype showed up many times. The chain carries TRBV24-1 and TRBJ2-1; 7 nucleotides match TRBD2. Trimming at V came to 2 bases and at J to 7 bases, leaving 10 bases not matched to a gene. Germline V gives CDR1 KGHDR, CDR2 SFDVKD. The CDR3 contains 16 residues. Here the CDR3 reads CATSDSSGERYNEQFF. The CDR3 region has the DNA TGTGCCACCAGTGATTCTAGCGGTGAGCGCTATAATGAGCAGTTCTTC.

This clonotype was observed many times. The chain uses TRBV20-1 and TRBJ2-1; no firm D call. This CDR3 is 11 amino acids long. The V end was cut by 3 bases, the J end by 5 bases, with 5 bases between. CDR1 and CDR2 (germline): DFQATT, SNEGSKA (reference sequence). This CDR3 reads CSARLNNEQFF. CDR3 sequence (DNA): TGCAGTGCTAGGCTAAACAATGAGCAGTTCTTC.

A word on this clonotype: The germline gene is not matched at one end of the junction; a read error may be the cause. The chain recombines TRBV20-1 with TRBJ2-7; D might be TRBD2 (6 bases). CDR1 is DFQATT and CDR2 is SNEGSKA in the germline V gene (reference sequence). This CDR3 is built from 13 residues. The CDR3 region is CSAKFRESYKQYF. DNA of the CDR3: TGCAGTGCTAAGTTTCGGGAGTCCTACAAGCAGTACTTC.

This clonotype turned up a few times. The genes are TRBV19 and TRBJ2-1; TRBD1 or TRBD2 may be the D gene (5 bases each). Looked up from germline, CDR1 is LNHDA and CDR2 is SQIVND (reference sequence). There are 12 residues in the CDR3. The V end lost 4 bases, the J end lost 9 bases, and 10 bases lay between the germline ends. The CDR3 nucleotides are TGTGCCAGTAGTACGTTTGGGGGTGAGCAGTTCTTC. This translates into CASSTFGGEQFF.

The rearrangement uses TRBV5-1 and TRBJ2-2, with TRBD1 matching over 7 bases. Trimming removed 7 bases from V and 0 bases from J; junction bases left unmatched: 9. Germline values: CDR1 SGHRS, CDR2 YFSETQ. The CDR3 length is 16 residues. The CDR3 DNA reads TGCGCCAGCCAAGACAGGGCCCCATCGAACACCGGGGAGCTGTTTTTT. This codes for CASQDRAPSNTGELFF.